This entry describes one T cell receptor beta chain. This record comes from a study of shared clonotypes between healthy human individuals. CDR1 and CDR2 (germline): SGHNT, YYREEE (reference sequence). This CDR3 region has 14 residues. V lost 5 bases and J lost 0, with 10 bases in between. TCRdb keeps only in-frame clones here, not all; method: immunoSEQ multiplex PCR. The sample lists about 2.3 million clones, under 95% occurring once. The sample comprised naive CD4+ T cells from PBMCs. Subset noted: CD45RA+ positively selected. The clonotype comes from a man aged 18 to 30 in good health. Some clones in this sample may be carry-over from other donors' samples. This sequence joins TRBV5-4 and TRBJ2-3, with D perhaps being TRBD1 or TRBD2 (6 bases each). The CDR3 here is CASRRGESTDTQYF. Here the CDR3 DNA reads TGTGCCAGCAGAAGGGGGGAGAGCACAGATACGCAGTATTTT.